Shown below are 28 T cell receptor beta chains from a single sample sequenced in a study of T cell changes during pregnancy in multiple sclerosis (dated by TCRdb to about 2019). The method was the immunoSEQ multiplex PCR assay. In TCRdb, the immuneACCESS table is reduced to in-frame sequences with V and J assigned. These tables do not hold every clone; where another copy was compared, an unresolved V gene accounts for under half, and the others remain unexplained. This sample gives approximately 100,000 clones in total; more than 90% of them show up just once. Approximately 1.2% of the sample belongs to the ten largest clones. The material sequenced was peripheral blood, taken in the second trimester of pregnancy. All receptors derive from a female donor with multiple sclerosis, enrolled in a pregnancy study.

This sequence joins TRBV7-9 and TRBJ2-2, with 8 nucleotides matching TRBD1. The V segment lost 10 bases and the J segment 3 bases; nucleotides outside the gene matches: 7. This CDR3 spans 14 amino acids. Germline V gene sequence: CDR1 SEHNR, CDR2 FQNEAQ (reference sequence). The CDR3: CATPGGRDTGELFF. The CDR3 bases are TGTGCCACCCCAGGGGGCAGAGACACCGGGGAGCTGTTTTTT. The full variable domain, rest sourced from reference TRBV7-9 and TRBJ2-2, is DTGVSQNPRHKITKRGQNVTFRCDPISEHNRLYWYRQTLGQGPEFLTYFQNEAQLEKSRLLSDRFSAERPKGSFSTLEIQRTEQGDSAMYLCATPGGRDTGELFFGEGSRLTVL.

The chain couples TRBV5-1 to TRBJ1-3; D remains unclear. The CDR3 has 14 amino acids. From germline, CDR1 is SGHRS and CDR2 YFSETQ. Trimming left V 4 bases short and J 0 bases short, with 8 bases between. CDR3 sequence: CASSPGLSGNTIYF. The CDR3 nucleotides read TGCGCCAGCAGCCCAGGACTCTCTGGAAACACCATATATTTT.

The CDR3 loop reads CASSTVNQPQHF. The CDR3 nucleotides are TGTGCCAGCAGCACGGTGAATCAGCCCCAGCATTTT. J is TRBJ1-5 and V is TRBV2; no firm D call. V was clipped by 6 bases and J by 4 bases, with 7 bases between them. The germline V gene has CDR1 SNHLY and CDR2 FYNNEI. This CDR3 region has 12 residues.

J is TRBJ2-7 and V is TRBV6-1; D not resolved. CDR3 size: 13 residues. The germline V and J ends were trimmed by 8 bases and 0 bases, with 11 bases remaining between them. Germline CDR1 reads MNHNS; CDR2 reads SASEGT. The CDR3 nucleotides are TGTGCCAGCCGACATAGTGGCTCCTACGAGCAGTACTTC. Protein sequence: CASRHSGSYEQYF.

V gene TRBV28 combines with J gene TRBJ1-2, with a possible D match to TRBD1 (6 bases). CDR3 length: 14 residues. Trimming pared 7 bases from V and 2 bases from J, leaving 14 bases between. From germline, CDR1 is MDHEN and CDR2 SYDVKM. The CDR3, as DNA: TGTGCCAGCACCACCCAGGGGCGAAACTATGGCTACACCTTC. It codes for CASTTQGRNYGYTF.

The genes are TRBV5-4 and TRBJ2-1; 9 bases agree with TRBD1. From germline, CDR1 is SGHNT and CDR2 YYREEE (reference sequence). The CDR3 is made up of 14 amino acids. Losses at the gene ends were 1 base for V and 7 bases for J; bases not matched to a gene: 3. The CDR3 region has the DNA TGTGCCAGCAGCTTGCCCGGGACAGGGAATGAGCAGTTCTTC. Its translation is CASSLPGTGNEQFF.

Only a few counts were recorded for this clone. The chain uses TRBV2 and TRBJ1-2; 11 bases fit TRBD1. The length of the CDR3 is 14 residues. With V trimmed by 0 bases and J by 8 bases, 2 bases remained unmatched. Germline V gene sequence: CDR1 SNHLY, CDR2 FYNNEI. The CDR3 DNA is TGTGCCAGCAGTGAAGCGGGGACAGGGGGAGGCTACACCTTC. Amino acid sequence: CASSEAGTGGGYTF.

The chain uses TRBV28 and TRBJ1-1; tentatively, D is TRBD1 (5 bases). Germline V lookup: CDR1 MDHEN, CDR2 SYDVKM. The CDR3 has 14 amino acids. Trimming pared 6 bases from V and 5 bases from J, leaving 16 bases between. In DNA, the CDR3 is TGTGCCAGCAGCCCATCGGGGGGAGGGACTGAAGCTTTCTTT. Its protein is CASSPSGGGTEAFF. Drawing the rest from reference TRBV28 and TRBJ1-1, the complete variable domain is DVKVTQSSRYLVKRTGEKVFLECVQDMDHENMFWYRQDPGLGLRLIYFSYDVKMKEKGDIPEGYSVSREKKERFSLILESASTNQTSMYLCASSPSGGGTEAFFGQGTRLTVV.

The chain joins TRBV9 to TRBJ1-4, with D tentatively TRBD1 (6 bases). Germline V CDR1 and CDR2: SGDLS, YYNGEE. The CDR3 length is 14 residues. Trimming left V 0 bases short and J 8 bases short, with 11 bases between. The CDR3 DNA reads TGTGCCAGCAGCGTAGAACAGGGAGCGGAAAAACTGTTTTTT. Amino acid sequence: CASSVEQGAEKLFF. The full variable domain, rest sourced from reference TRBV9 and TRBJ1-4, is DSGVTQTPKHLITATGQRVTLRCSPRSGDLSVYWYQQSLDQGLQFLIQYYNGEERAKGNILERFSAQQFPDLHSELNLSSLELGDSALYFCASSVEQGAEKLFFGSGTQLSVL.

The CDR3 loop is CASSSTSGTDTQYF. The CDR3 DNA sequence: TGTGCCAGCAGCTCCACTAGCGGCACAGATACGCAGTATTTT. The V gene is TRBV9, the J gene TRBJ2-3; TRBD2 matches 7 bases. The CDR3 loop spans 14 amino acids. Losses at the gene ends were 4 bases for V and 1 base for J; bases not matched to a gene: 3. Per germline, CDR1 SGDLS and CDR2 YYNGEE.

The V call is TRBV7-9, the J call TRBJ2-3; 14 bases are shared with TRBD2. The germline CDR1 and CDR2 sequences are SEHNR and FQNEAQ (reference sequence). The CDR3 spans 17 residues. V lost 5 bases and J lost 4; bases outside the gene matches: 8. The CDR3 region is CASSPGLAGGRADTQYF. Written as DNA, the CDR3 is TGTGCCAGCAGCCCTGGACTAGCGGGAGGTAGAGCAGATACGCAGTATTTT.

The DNA for the CDR3 is TGTGCCATCTCCGGGACAGGGACCACTGAAGCTTTCTTT. It is translated as CAISGTGTTEAFF. This rearrangement joins TRBV10-3 to TRBJ1-1; 9 bases line up with TRBD1. The junction had 5 bases not matched to a gene; V was cut back by 8 bases and J by 4 bases. Germline CDR1 reads ENHRY; CDR2 reads SYGVKD. The CDR3 loop spans 13 amino acids.

The gene calls are TRBV19 and TRBJ1-6, with D perhaps TRBD1 (5 bases). This CDR3 comprises 15 residues. Trimming shortened V by 3 bases and J by 9 bases, and 15 bases separated the two germline ends. CDR1 and CDR2 from the germline V gene are LNHDA and SQIVND (reference sequence). The CDR3 nucleotides read TGTGCCAGTAGTATTTCGGCAGGGTCGGGTTCACCCCTCCACTTT. Encoded protein: CASSISAGSGSPLHF.

The chain carries TRBV6-6 and TRBJ1-5; D gene uncertain. Germline V CDR1 and CDR2: MNHNY, SVGAGI (reference sequence). The V gene lost 6 bases and the J gene lost 0 bases, with 12 bases spanning the gap. CDR3 size: 15 residues. CDR3 coding DNA: TGTGCCAGCAGCCGGAGGAGTGATAGCAATCAGCCCCAGCATTTT. Protein product: CASSRRSDSNQPQHF.

V usage is TRBV19 and J usage is TRBJ1-1; D not resolved. Trimming stripped 3 bases from V and 5 bases from J, with 13 bases between. Per germline, CDR1 LNHDA and CDR2 SQIVND (reference sequence). This CDR3 comprises 14 residues. The CDR3, as DNA: TGTGCCAGTAGTATCGGACTTATGAGGACTGAAGCTTTCTTT. It specifies CASSIGLMRTEAFF. Full variable domain (rest looked up from reference TRBV19 and TRBJ1-1): DGGITQSPKYLFRKEGQNVTLSCEQNLNHDAMYWYRQDPGQGLRLIYYSQIVNDFQKGDIAEGYSVSREKKESFPLTVTSAQKNPTAFYLCASSIGLMRTEAFFGQGTRLTVV.

The V and J genes are TRBV10-3 and TRBJ1-1; D is ambiguous. Trimming took off 10 bases at V and 5 bases at J, with 17 bases between the two ends. Germline CDR1 is ENHRY and CDR2 is SYGVKD. The CDR3 extends over 13 amino acids. The CDR3 nucleotides are TGTGCCACCCAGGTAGAAACTTGGACTGAAGCTTTCTTT. Its translation is CATQVETWTEAFF.

The chain combines TRBV7-6 with TRBJ2-3, with 11 positions matching TRBD2. Germline V CDR1 and CDR2: SGHVS, FNYEAQ. V shed 5 bases and J 3 bases; nucleotides not matched to a gene: 7. This CDR3 comprises 16 residues. The CDR3 loop is CASSVVAGGLTDTQYF. The CDR3 DNA reads as TGTGCCAGCAGCGTTGTAGCGGGGGGGTTAACAGATACGCAGTATTTT.

The rearrangement joins TRBV7-6 to TRBJ1-5; 8 bases align to TRBD1. V shed 5 bases, J shed 5 bases, and the junction held 8 bases outside the gene matches. Germline CDR1 reads SGHVS; CDR2 reads FNYEAQ. The CDR3 consists of 15 residues. CDR3 loop: CASSLGQGADQPQHF. The DNA of the CDR3 is TGTGCCAGCAGCCTTGGACAGGGAGCGGATCAGCCCCAGCATTTT.

The V call is TRBV15, the J call TRBJ2-1; possible D gene TRBD1, 6 bases. The CDR3 is 15 amino acids. V was pared by 2 bases and J by 5 bases, with 13 bases between. Germline CDR1 LNHNV, CDR2 YYDKDF (reference sequence). This CDR3 is CATSRLLAGDNEQFF. The CDR3 coding sequence is TGTGCCACCAGCAGACTCCTAGCAGGGGACAATGAGCAGTTCTTC.

The CDR3 DNA follows: TGTGCCTGCTCCCAGGGACTAGCGTGGGAGACCCAGTACTTC. The encoded protein is CACSQGLAWETQYF. V and J are TRBV30 and TRBJ2-5, with 10 positions matching TRBD2. The germline V gene encodes CDR1 GTSNPN and CDR2 SVGIG (reference sequence). Trimming at V came to 6 bases and at J to 5 bases, leaving 9 bases not matched to a gene. The length of the CDR3 is 14 residues.

This clone is a singleton in its sample. The rearrangement joins TRBV28 to TRBJ1-2; D gene uncertain. This CDR3 has 15 amino acids. V was clipped by 5 bases and J by 8 bases, with 21 bases between them. In germline, CDR1 is MDHEN, CDR2 SYDVKM. DNA of the CDR3: TGTGCCAGCAGTCCTCCTCCACAGCGGCCAACGGGCTACACCTTC. This encodes CASSPPPQRPTGYTF.

The J gene is TRBJ1-1, the V gene TRBV6-5; D is unclear. The germline gives CDR1 MNHEY, CDR2 SVGAGI. The CDR3 is 15 amino acids. V lost 5 bases and J lost 2, with 15 bases in between. The chain's CDR3 is CASSPGGSLNTEAFF. CDR3 coding DNA: TGTGCCAGCAGTCCGGGTGGGTCCCTAAACACTGAAGCTTTCTTT.

The chain joins TRBV30 to TRBJ2-5, with TRBD2 as a possible D gene (5 bases). This CDR3 comprises 12 residues. Between the trimmed V and J ends, which lost 1 base and 2 bases, there was a span of 5 bases. Germline loops: CDR1 GTSNPN, CDR2 SVGIG (reference sequence). The DNA for the CDR3 is TGTGCCTGGAGTGGAGGGCAAGAGACCCAGTACTTC. It encodes CAWSGGQETQYF.

The chain combines TRBV5-1 with TRBJ2-3, with 9 positions matching TRBD2. The V gene's germline CDR1 is SGHRS and CDR2 YFSETQ. The CDR3 is 16 residues long. The V and J ends lost 1 base and 2 bases, in that order; junction bases with no gene match: 5. The CDR3 loop reads CASSLRSGGFTDTQYF. DNA for the CDR3: TGCGCCAGCAGCTTGAGAAGCGGGGGGTTCACAGATACGCAGTATTTT.

The chain is built from TRBV27 and TRBJ2-7; D not resolved. V lost 7 bases and J 8 bases, leaving 12 bases between the germline ends. CDR1 and CDR2 from the germline V gene are MNHEY and SMNVEV (reference sequence). This CDR3 is 11 amino acids long. CDR3 loop: CASKTSLKQYF. The CDR3 DNA is TGTGCCAGCAAAACGAGTCTAAAGCAGTACTTC.

The chain is built from TRBV5-6 and TRBJ2-7; D perhaps matches TRBD1 (5 bases). Trimming took off 1 base at V and 5 bases at J, with 13 bases between the two ends. This CDR3 contains 14 residues. The germline CDR1 and CDR2 sequences are SGHDT and YYEEEE. CDR3 DNA: TGTGCCAGCAGCTTGATGTGGACAATGAACGAGCAGTACTTC. It encodes CASSLMWTMNEQYF.

This chain joins TRBV7-2 and TRBJ1-1, with TRBD1 matching over 9 bases. V trimming: 6 bases; J trimming: 4 bases; junction bases outside the gene matches: 3. Germline V gene sequence: CDR1 SGHTA, CDR2 FQGNSA. The CDR3 spans 13 residues. CDR3 in amino acids: CASRLTGGTEAFF. The CDR3 region has the DNA TGTGCCAGCAGACTGACAGGGGGCACTGAAGCTTTCTTT.

V gene TRBV5-6 combines with J gene TRBJ1-2, with TRBD1 identical over 10 bases. In germline, CDR1 is SGHDT, CDR2 YYEEEE. The CDR3 covers 16 residues. J gave up 6 bases and V 1 base, and 9 bases lay outside the gene matches. CDR3 sequence reads: CASSLYLGTGDDGYTF. CDR3 coding DNA: TGTGCCAGCAGCTTGTACCTCGGGACAGGGGATGATGGCTACACCTTC.